A selection of T cell receptor beta chains follows, all from one sample in a study of T cell changes during pregnancy in multiple sclerosis. The method was immunoSEQ multiplex PCR; TCRdb's version includes in-frame clones alone and lacks a portion of them. Here the sample spans around 25,000 clones, 75% to 90% being singletons. Sequencing was performed on CD8+ T cells from peripheral blood mononuclear cells, taken in the first trimester of pregnancy. Receptors originate from a female donor in good health, enrolled as a control in a pregnancy study. The conserved cysteine and the conserved F or W are not part of the CDR3 here.

V	CDR3
TRBV30	AWREPGDPFGYT
TRBV7-9	ASSSTGERNQPQH
TRBV11-2	ASSRADSYEQY
TRBV5-5	ASSRGTGANVLT
TRBV30	AWSVRGDPFNYEQY
TRBV5-1	ASSHGTNEAF
TRBV7-9	ASSLPVRQGPLYGYT
TRBV7-3	ASRPQTGFGYNEQF
TRBV7-8	ASSSGQGDYGYT
TRBV7-9	ASSLGNTEFGTGELF
TRBV10-1	ASTQRERNYGYT
TRBV15	ATSRESQSNYGYT
TRBV18	ASSKKQGREGYGYT
TRBV4-3	ASSQDKGAPSDTQY
TRBV7-2	ASSQAGGIRETQY
TRBV5-1	ASSGPGGYT
TRBV28	ASSVYEYYEQY
TRBV7-9	ASSLVIDSTDTQY
TRBV28	ASSLLESQDTDTQY
TRBV13	ASSGRQRNGYT
TRBV9	ASSGGDRDYWT
TRBV15	ATRTGGDPYGYT
TRBV5-1	ASSPGTLTYEQY
TRBV28	ASSPPGGFNEKLF
TRBV6-5	ASSPLGEEDSPLH
TRBV6-5	ASSYGGTGLYEQY
TRBV11-2	ASSPGPYEQY
TRBV4-3	ASSRDGRGLATNEKLF
TRBV28	ASSRTELGYT
TRBV4-3	ASSQEKQGATGELF
TRBV7-9	ASSALGAGGSDTQY
TRBV6-6	ASSHGEPPKNIQY
TRBV30	ARTEAGLETGELF
TRBV18	ASSPVQGLYGYT
TRBV9	ASSGRVGYGYT
TRBV15	ATSTRMPGVEQY
TRBV9	ASSVGIGAYGYT
TRBV29-1	SVEDSGQGVHNEQF
TRBV5-6	ASSFTYYNEQF
TRBV16	ASSQSRQGDTEAF
TRBV7-9	ASSPLAGGFETQY
TRBV6-7	ASSYSFRDRRQETQY
TRBV7-9	ASSLDWSLGGANYGYT